The clone carrying this T cell receptor (beta chain) was counted once. These data come from a study of blood T cell repertoires in COVID-19. Study context: Whether acute or convalescent, the COVID-19 samples came from the United States, Italy and Spain. PBMCs, B-cell-depleted T cells, or T cells provided the cDNA or gDNA that made up the material.

CDR3 length: 13 amino acids. Germline loops: CDR1 SQVTM, CDR2 ANQGSEA. How the authors handled the data: Estimation of nucleated cell counts relied on the amplification of reference gene primers. Some clones are missing from TCRdb's copy, which holds only in-frame ones; the method was immunoSEQ multiplex PCR. The V and J calls and clone size were taken over from that table, and D and trimming were inferred from the DNA. This sample carries some 160,000 clones, 80% of them seen once, and the ten largest clones take approximately 5%. The source of this sequence is a woman aged 45 to 65 with acute or convalescent COVID-19. This chain connects TRBV29-1 to TRBJ2-1, with D uncertain. Sample: peripheral blood. CDR3 DNA: TGCAGTTGGAGTTTGAGCTCCTACAATGAGCAGTTCTTC. Protein product: CSWSLSSYNEQFF.